The 18 T cell receptor beta chains presented below share a single source sample, sequenced in a study of read filtering for tumor transcriptome and immune sequencing. From roughly 0.4 ug of RNA, a library with molecular barcoded alpha/delta and beta/gamma adaptors was made. TCRdb re-called the reads through MiXCR, storing one row per CDR3 protein. The top ten hold less than 30% of the sample, which has over 7,500 distinct CDR3 sequences, approximately 15% seen once. Sequencing was performed on a population of CD138-negative cells sorted from bone marrow. Receptor source: a donor aged 40 or over with multiple myeloma.

This clonotype counts as medium-sized. The chain carries TRBV20-1 and TRBJ2-7; 13 nucleotides match TRBD2. The germline gives CDR1 DFQATT, CDR2 SNEGSKA (reference sequence). With V trimmed by 2 bases and J by 2 bases, 6 bases remained unmatched. This CDR3 comprises 16 residues. The CDR3 here is CSARTSGGAVAYEQYF. In DNA form, the CDR3 reads TGCAGTGCTAGAACTAGCGGGGGGGCAGTAGCCTACGAGCAGTACTTC.

This clonotype is categorized as medium-sized. The chain is built from TRBV29-1 and TRBJ1-2; TRBD1 might be the D (5 bases). Trimming took 0 bases from V and 6 from J, leaving 11 bases between them. The V gene's germline CDR1 is SQVTM and CDR2 ANQGSEA. The CDR3 is 13 amino acids. The CDR3 is CSVEEGTNHGYTF. Written as DNA, the CDR3 is TGCAGCGTTGAAGAGGGGACCAACCATGGCTACACCTTC.

The V call is TRBV5-1, the J call TRBJ1-2; the D is unclear. This CDR3 region has 13 residues. Germline CDR1 and CDR2: SGHRS and YFSETQ. Trimming left V 4 bases short and J 8 bases short, with 15 bases between. The CDR3 sequence: CASSPAPDRGYTF. The CDR3 nucleotides read TGCGCCAGCAGCCCTGCCCCGGATAGAGGCTACACCTTC.

As to this clonotype: This likely traces to a read error, being one base from a far larger clone. The chain employs TRBV7-3 and TRBJ2-1; no firm D call. There are 12 residues in the CDR3. Germline assignment: CDR1 SGHTA and CDR2 FQGTGA. V was clipped by 2 bases and J by 9 bases, with 8 bases between them. The CDR3: CASSLLGTEQFF. DNA of the CDR3: TGTGCCAGCAGCTTACTCGGCACTGAGCAGTTCTTC.

By its share, this clonotype is medium-sized. This chain joins TRBV5-4 and TRBJ2-1; 14 bases are a match to TRBD2. V shed 5 bases, J shed 0 bases, and the junction held 13 bases outside the gene matches. There are 20 residues in the CDR3. The germline gives CDR1 SGHNT, CDR2 YYREEE (reference sequence). The CDR3 is CASSPGLAGGRYSSYNEQFF. CDR3 DNA: TGTGCCAGCAGTCCTGGACTAGCGGGAGGCCGCTACAGCTCCTACAATGAGCAGTTCTTC.

With respect to this clonotype: Germline is not matched at one junction end, which may reflect a read error. This chain connects TRBV7-2 to TRBJ1-1; no reliable D call. The CDR3 length is 14 residues. The germline V gene encodes CDR1 SGHTA and CDR2 FQGNSA. CDR3 bases: TGTGCCAGCAGCTTAGACGGGTTCTGGCCTGAAGTTCTCTTT. Residues: CASSLDGFWPEVLF.

This clonotype was recorded many times. This rearrangement joins TRBV5-4 to TRBJ1-1; D is possibly TRBD1 (5 bases). V lost 3 bases, J lost 5 bases, and 11 bases lay in between. Germline V lookup: CDR1 SGHNT, CDR2 YYREEE (reference sequence). The CDR3 is made up of 13 amino acids. The CDR3 spells CASSYGGGTEAFF. The CDR3 DNA sequence: TGTGCCAGCAGCTACGGGGGGGGGACTGAAGCTTTCTTT.

This clonotype was seen at least ten times. The chain has TRBV7-3 and TRBJ2-2; 7 bases are a match to TRBD1. Germline-derived CDR1 and CDR2 are SGHTA and FQGTGA. This CDR3 comprises 13 residues. V dropped 6 bases and J dropped 4; count of bases not matched to a gene: 2. The CDR3 DNA reads TGTGCCAGCAGTCGACAGGGCACCGGGGAGCTGTTTTTT. Residues: CASSRQGTGELFF.

This clonotype was recorded many times. The chain uses TRBV12-3 or TRBV12-4 and TRBJ1-2; D perhaps matches TRBD1 (6 bases). V shed 6 bases and J shed 0 bases, with 11 bases lying between them. This CDR3 has 14 amino acids. CDR3 sequence reads: CASSPRGANYGYTF. CDR3 in DNA: TGTGCCAGCAGCCCCAGGGGAGCTAACTATGGCTACACCTTC.

This chain joins TRBV6-1 and TRBJ2-1; D is ambiguous. The CDR3 spans 13 residues. Germline V CDR1 and CDR2: MNHNS, SASEGT. The V gene lost 3 bases and the J gene lost 4 bases, with 7 bases spanning the gap. CDR3 loop: CASSDPKYNEQFF. CDR3 coding DNA: TGTGCCAGCAGTGATCCAAAGTACAATGAGCAGTTCTTC.

This clonotype showed up many times. The chain is built from TRBV20-1 and TRBJ2-1; TRBD2 aligns across 9 bases. Germline loops: CDR1 DFQATT, CDR2 SNEGSKA (reference sequence). Losses at the gene ends were 0 bases for V and 2 bases for J; bases not matched to a gene: 5. The CDR3 is made up of 16 amino acids. The CDR3 nucleotides are TGCAGTGCTAGAGATCTTAGCGGGGGAACCTACAATGAGCAGTTCTTC. It yields the protein CSARDLSGGTYNEQFF.

This clonotype was seen at least ten times. V usage is TRBV6-5 and J usage is TRBJ2-2; 8 positions agree with TRBD1. Germline V CDR1 and CDR2: MNHEY, SVGAGI. The ends lost 6 bases at V and 4 bases at J; junction bases unmatched: 13. This CDR3 spans 17 amino acids. CDR3 amino acids: CASRSFPGGASTGELFF. DNA of the CDR3: TGTGCCAGCAGGTCCTTCCCAGGGGGCGCGAGCACCGGGGAGCTGTTTTTT.

By its share, this clonotype is medium-sized (0.01 to 0.1%). The gene calls are TRBV7-2 and TRBJ2-1, with 9 bases identical to TRBD1. Trimming took 5 bases from V and 5 from J; bases not matched to a gene: 10. The CDR3 contains 16 residues. Germline values: CDR1 SGHTA, CDR2 FQGNSA. The CDR3 region is CASSATGGQGDNEQFF. As DNA, the CDR3 is TGTGCCAGCAGCGCAACAGGGGGACAGGGTGACAATGAGCAGTTCTTC.

This clonotype was seen many times. J is TRBJ1-1 and V is TRBV10-3, with no clear D. Germline CDR1 is ENHRY and CDR2 is SYGVKD. Trimming took 4 bases from V and 2 from J, leaving 14 bases between them. The CDR3 spans 15 residues. The CDR3 DNA sequence: TGTGCCATCAGTGTAGGGCAGAGGTCAAACACTGAAGCTTTCTTT. Protein product: CAISVGQRSNTEAFF.

This clonotype was detected ten times or more. The rearrangement joins TRBV20-1 to TRBJ2-3; 9 positions agree with TRBD2. CDR1 is DFQATT and CDR2 is SNEGSKA in the germline V gene (reference sequence). The CDR3 has 14 amino acids. With V trimmed by 3 bases and J by 1 base, 2 bases remained unmatched. The CDR3 is CSASKRGGTDTQYF. The CDR3 coding sequence is TGCAGTGCTAGTAAGCGGGGGGGCACAGATACGCAGTATTTT.

A note on this clonotype: An end of the junction does not agree with germline; a read error may underlie this. This sequence joins TRBV27 and TRBJ1-1; D is ambiguous. Germline V gene data show CDR1 as MNHEY and CDR2 as SMNVEV (reference sequence). There are 13 residues in the CDR3. The CDR3, as DNA: TGTGCCATCAGTTGGTGGGAGAACACTGAAGCTATCTTT. As protein: CAISWWENTEAIF.

This clonotype is medium-sized within its sample. The chain couples TRBV28 to TRBJ1-5, with 9 bases lining up with TRBD1. Per the germline V gene, CDR1 is MDHEN and CDR2 is SYDVKM. The junction had 2 bases not matched to a gene; V was cut back by 6 bases and J by 2 bases. The CDR3 length is 14 residues. CDR3 bases: TGTGCCAGCAGGGGACAGGGTGGCAATCAGCCCCAGCATTTT. It specifies CASRGQGGNQPQHF.

Comment on this clonotype: A much larger clonotype is one base distant, so this may be a read error. V usage is TRBV6-6 and J usage is TRBJ1-5, with D unresolved. V was clipped by 11 bases and J by 3 bases, with 14 bases between them. Germline-derived CDR1 and CDR2 are MNHNY and SVGAGI (reference sequence). This CDR3 region has 13 residues. The CDR3 region is CAGTPVYNQPQHF. The CDR3 DNA reads TGTGCCGGCACTCCGGTTTACAATCAGCCCCAGCATTTT.